Included here is one TCR beta chain sequence, with context. Random hexamers were used to reverse transcribe roughly 0.45 to 1 ug of RNA. A single record per CDR3 protein comes from TCRdb applying MiXCR to the immunoSEQ multiplex PCR reads. Seen here are 100,000 to 150,000 distinct CDR3 sequences, around 94% observed once, and the top ten hold roughly 0.13%. This specimen belongs to a study of CD8 T cells in Susac syndrome. V lost 7 bases and J lost 8, with 11 bases in between. CDR3 length: 10 residues. The germline CDR1 and CDR2 sequences are GTSNPN and SVGIG (reference sequence). The patients serving as multiple sclerosis controls were treatment-naive. They had stable or active relapsing-remitting disease and fulfilled revised McDonald criteria.

The clonotype comes from a human donor with multiple sclerosis. The V and J genes are TRBV30 and TRBJ1-1; D gene ambiguous. The sequenced sample consisted of CD4+ T cells from PBMCs. The CDR3 DNA sequence: TGTGCCTTAGAGGAATCCGAAGCTTTCTTT. Its protein product is CALEESEAFF.